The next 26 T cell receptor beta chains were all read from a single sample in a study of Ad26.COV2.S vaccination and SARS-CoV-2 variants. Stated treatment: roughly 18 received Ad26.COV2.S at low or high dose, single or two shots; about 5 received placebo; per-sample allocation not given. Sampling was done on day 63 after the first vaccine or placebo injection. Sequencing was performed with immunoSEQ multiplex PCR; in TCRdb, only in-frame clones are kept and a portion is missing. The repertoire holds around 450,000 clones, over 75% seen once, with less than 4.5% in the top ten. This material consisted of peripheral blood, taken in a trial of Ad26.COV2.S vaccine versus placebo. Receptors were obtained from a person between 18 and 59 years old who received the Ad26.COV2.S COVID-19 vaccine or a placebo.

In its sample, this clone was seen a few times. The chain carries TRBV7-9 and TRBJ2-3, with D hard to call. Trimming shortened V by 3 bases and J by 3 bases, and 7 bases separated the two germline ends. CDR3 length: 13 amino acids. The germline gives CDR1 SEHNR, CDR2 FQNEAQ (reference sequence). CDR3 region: CASSFRKTDTQYF. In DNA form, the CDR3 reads TGTGCCAGCAGCTTTCGGAAAACAGATACGCAGTATTTT.

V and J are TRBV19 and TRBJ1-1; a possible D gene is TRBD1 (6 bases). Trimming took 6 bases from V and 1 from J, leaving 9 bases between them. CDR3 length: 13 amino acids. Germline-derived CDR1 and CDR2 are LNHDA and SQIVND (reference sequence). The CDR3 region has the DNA TGTGCCAGTAGCGAACAGGGGAACACTGAAGCTTTCTTT. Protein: CASSEQGNTEAFF. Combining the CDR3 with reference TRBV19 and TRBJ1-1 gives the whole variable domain DGGITQSPKYLFRKEGQNVTLSCEQNLNHDAMYWYRQDPGQGLRLIYYSQIVNDFQKGDIAEGYSVSREKKESFPLTVTSAQKNPTAFYLCASSEQGNTEAFFGQGTRLTVV.

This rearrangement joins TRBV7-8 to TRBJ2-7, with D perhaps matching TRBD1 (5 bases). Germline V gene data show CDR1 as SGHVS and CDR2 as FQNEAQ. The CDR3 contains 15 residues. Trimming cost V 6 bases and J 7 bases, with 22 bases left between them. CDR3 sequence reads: CASSRNVGVTEEQYF. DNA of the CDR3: TGTGCCAGCAGTAGAAACGTAGGGGTGACAGAGGAGCAGTACTTC.

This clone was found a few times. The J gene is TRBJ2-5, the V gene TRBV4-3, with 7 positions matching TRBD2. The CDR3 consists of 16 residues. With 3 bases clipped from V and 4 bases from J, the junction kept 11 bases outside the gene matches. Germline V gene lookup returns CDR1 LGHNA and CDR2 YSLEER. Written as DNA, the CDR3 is TGCGCCAGCAGCCAGGGATGGGGGGGTAATTTAGAGACCCAGTACTTC. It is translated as CASSQGWGGNLETQYF.

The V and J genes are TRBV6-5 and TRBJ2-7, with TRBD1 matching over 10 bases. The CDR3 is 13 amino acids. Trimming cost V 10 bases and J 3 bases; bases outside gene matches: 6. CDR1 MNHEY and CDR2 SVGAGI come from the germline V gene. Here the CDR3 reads CATGRDRGYEQYF. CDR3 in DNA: TGTGCCACCGGTAGGGACAGGGGCTACGAGCAGTACTTC.

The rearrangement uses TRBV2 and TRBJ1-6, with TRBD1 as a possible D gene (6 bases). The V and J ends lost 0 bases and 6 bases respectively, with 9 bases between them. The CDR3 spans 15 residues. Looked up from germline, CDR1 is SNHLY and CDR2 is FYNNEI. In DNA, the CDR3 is TGTGCCAGCAGTGAAGCGTACAGGGTTAATTCACCCCTCCACTTT. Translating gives CASSEAYRVNSPLHF.

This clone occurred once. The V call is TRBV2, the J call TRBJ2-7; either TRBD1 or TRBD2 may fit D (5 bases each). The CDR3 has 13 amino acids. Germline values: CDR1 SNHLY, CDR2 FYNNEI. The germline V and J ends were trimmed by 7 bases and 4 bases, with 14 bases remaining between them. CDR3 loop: CASTFDRGYEQYF. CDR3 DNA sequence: TGTGCCAGCACCTTCGACAGAGGGTACGAGCAGTACTTC. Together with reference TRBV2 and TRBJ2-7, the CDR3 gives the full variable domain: EPEVTQTPSHQVTQMGQEVILRCVPISNHLYFYWYRQILGQKVEFLVSFYNNEISEKSEIFDDQFSVERPDGSNFTLKIRSTKLEDSAMYFCASTFDRGYEQYFGPGTRLTVT.

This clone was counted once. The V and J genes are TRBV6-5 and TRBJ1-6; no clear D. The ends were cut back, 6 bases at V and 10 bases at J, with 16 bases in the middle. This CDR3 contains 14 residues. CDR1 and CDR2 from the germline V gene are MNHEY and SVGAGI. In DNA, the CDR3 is TGTGCCAGCAGCCTAAAAAGGGAAGGATCACCCCTCCACTTT. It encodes CASSLKREGSPLHF.

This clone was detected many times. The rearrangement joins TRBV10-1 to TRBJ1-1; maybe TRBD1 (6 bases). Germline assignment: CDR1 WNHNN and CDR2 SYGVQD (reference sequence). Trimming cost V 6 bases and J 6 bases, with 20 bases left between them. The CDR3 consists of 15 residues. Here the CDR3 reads CASRERQDVDAEAFF. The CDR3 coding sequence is TGCGCCAGCAGAGAGAGACAGGACGTCGACGCTGAAGCTTTCTTT.

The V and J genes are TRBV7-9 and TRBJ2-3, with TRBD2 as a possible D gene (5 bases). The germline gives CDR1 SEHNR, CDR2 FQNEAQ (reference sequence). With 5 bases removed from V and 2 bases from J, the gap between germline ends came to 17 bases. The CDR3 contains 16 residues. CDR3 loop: CASSRSIGAATDTQYF. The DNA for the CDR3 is TGTGCCAGCAGCCGGAGTATTGGAGCGGCCACAGATACGCAGTATTTT.

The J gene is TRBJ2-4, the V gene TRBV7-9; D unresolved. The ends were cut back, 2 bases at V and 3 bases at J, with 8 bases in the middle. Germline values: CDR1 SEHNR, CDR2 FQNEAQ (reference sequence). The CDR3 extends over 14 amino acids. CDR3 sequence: CASSLSALKNIQYF. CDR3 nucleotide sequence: TGTGCCAGCAGCTTATCAGCCCTCAAAAACATTCAGTACTTC.

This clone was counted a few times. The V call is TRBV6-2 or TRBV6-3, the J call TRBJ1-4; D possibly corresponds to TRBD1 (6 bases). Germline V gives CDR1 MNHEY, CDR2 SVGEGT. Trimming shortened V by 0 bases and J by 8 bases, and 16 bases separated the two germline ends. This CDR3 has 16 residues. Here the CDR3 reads CASSYSATGIGEKLFF. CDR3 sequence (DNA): TGTGCCAGCAGTTACTCGGCCACAGGGATTGGAGAAAAACTGTTTTTT.

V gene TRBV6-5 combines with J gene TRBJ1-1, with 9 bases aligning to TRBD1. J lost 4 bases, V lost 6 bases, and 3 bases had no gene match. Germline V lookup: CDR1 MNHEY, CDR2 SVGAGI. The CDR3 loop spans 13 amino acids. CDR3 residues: CASSTGGVTEAFF. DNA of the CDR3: TGTGCCAGCAGCACAGGGGGCGTCACTGAAGCTTTCTTT.

The CDR3 region has the DNA TGTGCCAGCTCACCCCGTCCAGGGCCGAATTCACCCCTCCACTTT. Protein: CASSPRPGPNSPLHF. The J gene is TRBJ1-6, the V gene TRBV18, with D tentatively TRBD1 (5 bases). The germline V and J ends were trimmed by 3 bases and 7 bases, with 13 bases remaining between them. The CDR3 is 15 amino acids. In germline, CDR1 is KGHSH, CDR2 LQKENI.

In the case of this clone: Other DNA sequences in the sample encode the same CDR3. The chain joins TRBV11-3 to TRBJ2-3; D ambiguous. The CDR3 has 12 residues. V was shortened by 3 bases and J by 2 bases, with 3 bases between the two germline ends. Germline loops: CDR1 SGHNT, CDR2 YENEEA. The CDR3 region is CASSLNTDTQYF. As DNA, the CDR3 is TGTGCCAGCAGCTTGAACACAGATACGCAGTATTTT.

Written as DNA, the CDR3 is TGTGCCAGCAGCTTAAAGGACACCTCCCTAAACACTGAAGCTTTCTTT. Translated: CASSLKDTSLNTEAFF. The V gene is TRBV7-6, the J gene TRBJ1-1; D possibly corresponds to TRBD1 (5 bases). Per the germline V gene, CDR1 is SGHVS and CDR2 is FNYEAQ. Trimming stripped 2 bases from V and 2 bases from J, with 15 bases between. This CDR3 is 16 amino acids long.

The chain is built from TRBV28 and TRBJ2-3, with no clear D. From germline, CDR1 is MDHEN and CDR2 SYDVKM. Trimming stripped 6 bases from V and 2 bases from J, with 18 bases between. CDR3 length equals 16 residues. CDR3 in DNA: TGTGCCAGCAGATCCCCAGGTCCGGGCGCCACAGATACGCAGTATTTT. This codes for CASRSPGPGATDTQYF.

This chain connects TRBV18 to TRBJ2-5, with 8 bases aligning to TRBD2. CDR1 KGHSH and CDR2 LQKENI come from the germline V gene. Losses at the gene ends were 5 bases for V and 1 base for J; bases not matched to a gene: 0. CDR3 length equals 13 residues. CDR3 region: CASSTSGQETQYF. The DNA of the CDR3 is TGTGCCAGCTCAACTAGCGGCCAAGAGACCCAGTACTTC. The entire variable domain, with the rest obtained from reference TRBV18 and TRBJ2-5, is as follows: NAGVMQNPRHLVRRRGQEARLRCSPMKGHSHVYWYRQLPEEGLKFMVYLQKENIIDESGMPKERFSAEFPKEGPSILRIQQVVRGDSAAYFCASSTSGQETQYFGPGTRLLVL.

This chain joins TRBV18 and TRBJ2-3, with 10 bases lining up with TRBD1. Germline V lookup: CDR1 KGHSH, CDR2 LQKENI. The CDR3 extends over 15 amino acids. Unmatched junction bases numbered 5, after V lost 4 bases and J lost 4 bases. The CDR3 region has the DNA TGTGCCAGCTCACTTCGGACAGGGGGATCAGATACGCAGTATTTT. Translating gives CASSLRTGGSDTQYF.

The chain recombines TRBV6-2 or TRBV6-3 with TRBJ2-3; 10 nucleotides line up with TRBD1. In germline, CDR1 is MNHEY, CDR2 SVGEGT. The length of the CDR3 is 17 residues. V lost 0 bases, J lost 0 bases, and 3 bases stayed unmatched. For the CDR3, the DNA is TGTGCCAGCAGTTACTCGGGACAGGGGTTGAGCACAGATACGCAGTATTTT. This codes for CASSYSGQGLSTDTQYF.

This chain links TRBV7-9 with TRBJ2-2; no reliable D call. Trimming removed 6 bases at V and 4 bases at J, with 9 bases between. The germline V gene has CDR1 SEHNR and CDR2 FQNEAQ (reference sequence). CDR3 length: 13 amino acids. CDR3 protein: CASRSKSTGELFF. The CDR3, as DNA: TGTGCCAGCAGGAGTAAAAGCACCGGGGAGCTGTTTTTT.

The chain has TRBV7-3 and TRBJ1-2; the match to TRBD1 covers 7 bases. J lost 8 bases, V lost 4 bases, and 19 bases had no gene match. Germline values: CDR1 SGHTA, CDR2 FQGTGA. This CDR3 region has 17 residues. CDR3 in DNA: TGTGCCAGCAGCTCCGATGCCCAGGGACAGTGTGTCAGGGGCTACACCTTC. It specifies CASSSDAQGQCVRGYTF.

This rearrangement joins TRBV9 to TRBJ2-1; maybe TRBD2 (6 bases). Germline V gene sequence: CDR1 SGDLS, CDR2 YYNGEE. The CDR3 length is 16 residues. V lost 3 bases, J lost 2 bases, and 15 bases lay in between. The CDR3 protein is CASSAHSGVPYNEQFF. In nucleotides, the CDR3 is TGTGCCAGCAGCGCCCATTCGGGGGTCCCCTACAATGAGCAGTTCTTC.

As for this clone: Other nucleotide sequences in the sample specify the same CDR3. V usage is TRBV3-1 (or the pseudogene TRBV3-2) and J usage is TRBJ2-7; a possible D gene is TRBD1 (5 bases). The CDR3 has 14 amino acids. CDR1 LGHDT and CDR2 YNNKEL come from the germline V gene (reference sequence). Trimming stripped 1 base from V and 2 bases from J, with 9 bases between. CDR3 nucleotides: TGTGCCAGCAGCCAAGCCCAGGGCCCCTACGAGCAGTACTTC. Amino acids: CASSQAQGPYEQYF.

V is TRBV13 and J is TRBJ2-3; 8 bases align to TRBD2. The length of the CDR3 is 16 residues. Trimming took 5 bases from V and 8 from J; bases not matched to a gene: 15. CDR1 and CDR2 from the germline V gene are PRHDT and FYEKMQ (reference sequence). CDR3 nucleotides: TGTGCCAGCAGCCCTCTTAGCGGGGCCGACGTTAGTACGCAGTATTTT. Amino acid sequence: CASSPLSGADVSTQYF.

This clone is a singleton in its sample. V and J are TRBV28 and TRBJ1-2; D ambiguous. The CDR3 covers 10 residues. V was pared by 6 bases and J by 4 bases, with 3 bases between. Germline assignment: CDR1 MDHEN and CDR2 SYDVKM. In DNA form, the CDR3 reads TGTGCCAGCAGCCGCTATGGCTACACCTTC. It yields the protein CASSRYGYTF.